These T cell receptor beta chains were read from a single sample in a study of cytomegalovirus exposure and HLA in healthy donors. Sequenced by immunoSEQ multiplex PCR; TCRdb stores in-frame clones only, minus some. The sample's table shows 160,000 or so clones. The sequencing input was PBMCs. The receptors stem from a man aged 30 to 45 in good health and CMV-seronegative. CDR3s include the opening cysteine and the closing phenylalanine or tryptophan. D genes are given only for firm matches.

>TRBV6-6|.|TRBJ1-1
CASSRGGMLGAFF
TGTGCCAGCAGTCGCGGGGGCATGTTGGGGGCTTTCTTT
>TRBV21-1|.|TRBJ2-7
CASSKARTKPPYEQYF
TGTGCCAGCAGCAAAGCAAGGACAAAACCTCCCTACGAGCAGTACTTC
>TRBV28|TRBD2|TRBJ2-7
CASSFTTSGSHEQYF
TGTGCCAGCAGTTTTACGACTAGCGGGAGCCACGAGCAGTACTTC
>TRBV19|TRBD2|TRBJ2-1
CASSITSGPFGEQFF
TGTGCCAGTAGTATTACTAGCGGGCCCTTCGGGGAGCAGTTCTTC
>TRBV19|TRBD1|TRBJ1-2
CASSPHGQGRPYGYTF
TGTGCCAGTAGCCCCCATGGACAGGGCAGGCCCTATGGCTACACCTTC
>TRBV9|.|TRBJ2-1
CASSVEHGSYNEQFF
TGTGCCAGCAGCGTTGAGCATGGCTCCTACAATGAGCAGTTCTTC
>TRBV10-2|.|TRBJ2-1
CASLPVRGLSYNEQFF
TGCGCCAGCCTCCCCGTCCGGGGTCTATCTTACAATGAGCAGTTCTTC
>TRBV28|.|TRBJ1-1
CASSRAGNTEAFF
TGTGCCAGCAGTCGAGCGGGGAACACTGAAGCTTTCTTT
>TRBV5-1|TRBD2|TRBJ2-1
CASSFRDSGVNNEQFF
TGCGCCAGCAGCTTCCGGGATAGCGGGGTTAACAATGAGCAGTTCTTC
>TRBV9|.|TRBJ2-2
CASSVAGPNTGELFF
TGTGCCAGCAGCGTGGCGGGTCCCAACACCGGGGAGCTGTTTTTT
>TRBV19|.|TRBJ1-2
CASSINEAGGYTF
TGTGCCAGTAGTATAAATGAGGCGGGTGGCTACACCTTC
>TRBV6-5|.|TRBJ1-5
CASSYARSNQPQHF
TGTGCCAGCAGTTACGCTCGGAGCAATCAGCCCCAGCATTTT
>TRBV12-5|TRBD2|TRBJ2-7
CASARGDTYEQYF
TGTGCTAGTGCCCGGGGGGATACCTACGAGCAGTACTTC
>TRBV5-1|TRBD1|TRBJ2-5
CASSLDRAMQETQYF
TGCGCCAGCAGCCTCGACAGGGCCATGCAAGAGACCCAGTACTTC
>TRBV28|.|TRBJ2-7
CASRLGVSYEQYF
TGTGCCAGCAGATTGGGAGTCTCCTACGAGCAGTACTTC
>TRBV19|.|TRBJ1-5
CATSVILYSNQPQHF
TGTGCCACCAGCGTCATACTTTATAGCAATCAGCCCCAGCATTTT
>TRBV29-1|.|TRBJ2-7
CSVEDNSYEQYF
TGCAGCGTTGAAGATAACAGCTACGAGCAGTACTTC
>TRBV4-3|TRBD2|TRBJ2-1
CASSQDLAGWYNEQFF
TGCGCCAGCAGCCAAGACCTAGCGGGATGGTACAATGAGCAGTTCTTC
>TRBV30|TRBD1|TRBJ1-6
CAWRDSQGPYSPLHF
TGTGCCTGGAGGGACTCACAGGGGCCCTATTCACCCCTCCACTTT
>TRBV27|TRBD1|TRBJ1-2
CASIQGDFDGYTF
TGTGCCAGCATACAGGGGGATTTTGATGGCTACACCTTC
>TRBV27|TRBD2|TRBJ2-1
CASTQYTSGSGSEQFF
TGTGCCAGCACCCAATACACTAGCGGGAGTGGTAGTGAGCAGTTCTTC
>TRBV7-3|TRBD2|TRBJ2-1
CASSPAGAYNEQFF
TGTGCCAGCAGCCCAGCGGGAGCCTACAATGAGCAGTTCTTC
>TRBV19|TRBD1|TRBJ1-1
CASSTMTGTVLTEAFF
TGTGCCAGTAGTACAATGACCGGGACAGTACTCACTGAAGCTTTCTTT
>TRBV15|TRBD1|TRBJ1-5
CATSRDPGGIQPQHF
TGTGCCACCAGCAGAGATCCAGGGGGTATTCAGCCCCAGCATTTT
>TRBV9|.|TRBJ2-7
CASSLRDQSSYEQYF
TGTGCCAGCAGCTTGCGGGACCAAAGTTCCTACGAGCAGTACTTC
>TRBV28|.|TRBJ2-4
CASSFTGTNIQYF
TGTGCCAGCAGTTTCACAGGGACAAACATTCAGTACTTC
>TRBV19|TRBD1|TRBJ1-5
CASSRRTGRSQPQHF
TGTGCCAGTAGTAGACGGACAGGGAGGTCTCAGCCCCAGCATTTT
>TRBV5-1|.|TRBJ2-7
CASSPVGGDHYEQYF
TGCGCCAGCAGCCCTGTCGGGGGTGATCACTACGAGCAGTACTTC
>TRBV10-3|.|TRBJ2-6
CATRGVRGANVLTF
TGTGCCACCCGAGGAGTAAGAGGGGCCAACGTCCTGACTTTC
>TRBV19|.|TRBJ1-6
CASRENRDWNSPLHF
TGTGCCAGTAGGGAGAACAGGGATTGGAATTCACCCCTCCACTTT
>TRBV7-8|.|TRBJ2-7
CASSERQSSYEQYF
TGTGCCAGCAGCGAACGACAGAGCTCCTACGAGCAGTACTTC
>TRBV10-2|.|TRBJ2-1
CASSDSASYNEQFF
TGCGCCAGCAGTGATAGCGCCTCCTACAATGAGCAGTTCTTC
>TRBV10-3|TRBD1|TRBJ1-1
CAISEPDRGMTEAFF
TGTGCCATCAGTGAGCCGGACAGGGGAATGACTGAAGCTTTCTTT
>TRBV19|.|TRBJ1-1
CASNPGTMNTEAFF
TGTGCCAGTAACCCAGGAACCATGAACACTGAAGCTTTCTTT
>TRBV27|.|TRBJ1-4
CASSRNSAGAWEKLFF
TGTGCCAGCAGTCGGAACTCAGCAGGGGCCTGGGAAAAACTGTTTTTT
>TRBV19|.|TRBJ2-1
CASSKQMAEQFF
TGTGCCAGTAGTAAACAAATGGCTGAGCAGTTCTTC
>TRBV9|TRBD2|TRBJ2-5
CASSVDLGLAGVSRETQYF
TGTGCCAGCAGCGTAGACCTGGGACTAGCGGGAGTGAGTCGAGAGACCCAGTACTTC
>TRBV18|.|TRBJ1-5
CASSPSGRGGNQPQHF
TGTGCCAGCTCACCCTCAGGGAGGGGTGGCAATCAGCCCCAGCATTTT
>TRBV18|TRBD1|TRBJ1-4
CASSLNSDRGAEKLFF
TGTGCCAGCTCACTTAACTCGGACAGGGGAGCTGAAAAACTGTTTTTT
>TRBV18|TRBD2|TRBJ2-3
CASSQTSGDTQYF
TGTGCCAGCTCACAGACTAGCGGAGATACGCAGTATTTT
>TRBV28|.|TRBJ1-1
CASSLSHITNTEAFF
TGTGCCAGCAGTTTATCCCACATCACGAACACTGAAGCTTTCTTT
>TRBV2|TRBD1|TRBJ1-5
CASRSRTGASQPQHF
TGTGCCAGCAGGTCTAGGACAGGGGCAAGTCAGCCCCAGCATTTT